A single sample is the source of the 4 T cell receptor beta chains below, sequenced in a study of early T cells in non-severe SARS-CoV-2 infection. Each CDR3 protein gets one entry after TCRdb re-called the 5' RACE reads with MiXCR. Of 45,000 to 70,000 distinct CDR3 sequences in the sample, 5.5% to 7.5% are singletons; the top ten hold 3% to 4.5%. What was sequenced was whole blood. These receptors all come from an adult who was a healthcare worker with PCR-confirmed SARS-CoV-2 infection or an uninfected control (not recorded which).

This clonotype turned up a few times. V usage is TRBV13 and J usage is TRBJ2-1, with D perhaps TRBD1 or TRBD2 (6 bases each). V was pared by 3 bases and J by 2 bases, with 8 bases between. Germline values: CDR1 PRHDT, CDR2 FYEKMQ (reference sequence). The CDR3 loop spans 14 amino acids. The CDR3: CASSLGGAYNEQFF. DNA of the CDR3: TGTGCCAGCAGCTTGGGGGGCGCCTACAATGAGCAGTTCTTC.

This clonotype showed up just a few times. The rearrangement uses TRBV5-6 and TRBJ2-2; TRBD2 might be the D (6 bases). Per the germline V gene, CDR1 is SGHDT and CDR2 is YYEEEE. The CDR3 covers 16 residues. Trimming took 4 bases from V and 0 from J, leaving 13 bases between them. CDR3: CASSRGTRTNTGELFF. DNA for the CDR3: TGTGCCAGCAGCCGGGGGACTCGTACGAACACCGGGGAGCTGTTTTTT.

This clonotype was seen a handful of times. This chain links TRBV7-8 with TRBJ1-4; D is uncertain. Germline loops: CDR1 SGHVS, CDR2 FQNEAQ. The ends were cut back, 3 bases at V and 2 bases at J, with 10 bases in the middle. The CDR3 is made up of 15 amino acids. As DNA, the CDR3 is TGTGCCAGCAGCTTGGGCGGGGAGACTAATGAAAAACTGTTTTTT. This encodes CASSLGGETNEKLFF. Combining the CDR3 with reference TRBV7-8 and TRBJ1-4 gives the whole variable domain GAGVSQSPRYKVAKRGQDVALRCDPISGHVSLFWYQQALGQGPEFLTYFQNEAQLDKSGLPSDRFFAERPEGSVSTLKIQRTQQEDSAVYLCASSLGGETNEKLFFGSGTQLSVL.

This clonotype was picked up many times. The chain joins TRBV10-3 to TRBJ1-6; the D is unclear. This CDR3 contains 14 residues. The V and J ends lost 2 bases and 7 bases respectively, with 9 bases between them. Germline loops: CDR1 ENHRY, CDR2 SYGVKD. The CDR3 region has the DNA TGTGCCATCAGTGAGCCAGGCACGAATTCACCCCTCCACTTT. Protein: CAISEPGTNSPLHF.